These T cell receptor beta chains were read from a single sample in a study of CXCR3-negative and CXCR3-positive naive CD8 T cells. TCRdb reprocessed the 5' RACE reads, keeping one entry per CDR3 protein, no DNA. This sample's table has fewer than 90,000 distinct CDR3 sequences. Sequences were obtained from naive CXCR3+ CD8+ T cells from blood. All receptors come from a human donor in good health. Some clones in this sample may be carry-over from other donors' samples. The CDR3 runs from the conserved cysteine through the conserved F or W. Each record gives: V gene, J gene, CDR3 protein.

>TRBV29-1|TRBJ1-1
CSVGHEGTEAFF
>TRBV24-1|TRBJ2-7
CATSDSYGTGEVWEQYF
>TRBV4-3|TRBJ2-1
CASSRIGTSGINEQFF
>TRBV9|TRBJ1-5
CASSVGGSDQPQHF
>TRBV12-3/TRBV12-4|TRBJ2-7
CASSPGTSGRGSSYEQYF
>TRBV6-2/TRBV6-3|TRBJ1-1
CASLEGVDPEAFF
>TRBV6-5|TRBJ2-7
CASSYLGQNSYEQYF
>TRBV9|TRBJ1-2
CASSPEFGGQSYGYTF
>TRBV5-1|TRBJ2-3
CASSLEEDTQYF
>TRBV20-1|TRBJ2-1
CSARRLAAYNEQFF
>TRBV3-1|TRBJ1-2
CASSQLLSTSGGYTF
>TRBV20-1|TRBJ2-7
CSAQSGLGYEQYF
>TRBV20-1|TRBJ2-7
CSARGVDRGYEQYF
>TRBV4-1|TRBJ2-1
CASSHSSGAYNEQFF
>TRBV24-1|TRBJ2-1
CATSGLAASYNEQFF
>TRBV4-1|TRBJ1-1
CASSQVRGDKAFF
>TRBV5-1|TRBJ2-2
CASSLEAGHYYRTGELFF
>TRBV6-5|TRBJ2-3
CASSPRTMIATDTQYF
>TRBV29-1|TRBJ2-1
CSVPGQGIFDEQFF
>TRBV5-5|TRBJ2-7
CASSERGNYEQYF
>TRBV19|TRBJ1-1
CASSIGGWLGDTEAFF
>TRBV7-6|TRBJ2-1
CASSAELTPNEQFF
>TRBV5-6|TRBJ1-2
CASSLGTLHGYTF
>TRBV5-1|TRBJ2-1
CASSLSGTLPYNEQFF
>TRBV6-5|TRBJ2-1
CASSWGSNHNEQFF
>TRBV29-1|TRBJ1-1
CSAGVGNTEAFF
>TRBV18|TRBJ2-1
CASSPPGTLYNEQFF
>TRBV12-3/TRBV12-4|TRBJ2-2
CVSSFGGAGELFF
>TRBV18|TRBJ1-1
CASSPKGTDYYTEAFF
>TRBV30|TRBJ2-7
CAWSTSEGKAYEQYF
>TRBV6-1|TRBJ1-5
CASSTTDTLNSNQPQHF
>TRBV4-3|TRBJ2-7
CASSPRINYEQYF
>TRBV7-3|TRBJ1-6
CASSRTEKGVKSSPLHF
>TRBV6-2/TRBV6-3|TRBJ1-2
CASSTRDGFNYGYTF
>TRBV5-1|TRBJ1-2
CASSLNHPGAYGYTF
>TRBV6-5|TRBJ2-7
CASSYSQVLRSYEQYF
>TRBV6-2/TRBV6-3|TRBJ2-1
CASRQDREVNNEQFF
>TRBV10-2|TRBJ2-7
CASASGAYEQYF
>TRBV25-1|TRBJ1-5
CASTGQGNQPQHF
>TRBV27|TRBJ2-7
CASGTSGSSYEQYF
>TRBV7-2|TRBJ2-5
CASSFITSGSQETQYF
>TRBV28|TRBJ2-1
CASSFVSHEQFF
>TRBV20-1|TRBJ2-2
CSASLGQGNTGELFF
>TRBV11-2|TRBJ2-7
CARRKGGPPYEQYF
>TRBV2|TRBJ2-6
CASIWDNYSGANVLTF
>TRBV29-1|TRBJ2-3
CSVGGETGGESDTQYF
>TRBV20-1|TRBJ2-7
CSPGRGDEQYF
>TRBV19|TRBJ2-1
CASTPRGGRGLYHNEQFF
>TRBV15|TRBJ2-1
CATSRGNLAGPSYNEQLF
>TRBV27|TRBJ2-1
CASSLRGTYNEQFF
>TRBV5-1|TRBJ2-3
CASSSEVGNTQYF
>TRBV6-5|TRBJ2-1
CASSPFGSSSYNEQFF
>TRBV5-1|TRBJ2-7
CASSLDLEGEAFSYEQYF